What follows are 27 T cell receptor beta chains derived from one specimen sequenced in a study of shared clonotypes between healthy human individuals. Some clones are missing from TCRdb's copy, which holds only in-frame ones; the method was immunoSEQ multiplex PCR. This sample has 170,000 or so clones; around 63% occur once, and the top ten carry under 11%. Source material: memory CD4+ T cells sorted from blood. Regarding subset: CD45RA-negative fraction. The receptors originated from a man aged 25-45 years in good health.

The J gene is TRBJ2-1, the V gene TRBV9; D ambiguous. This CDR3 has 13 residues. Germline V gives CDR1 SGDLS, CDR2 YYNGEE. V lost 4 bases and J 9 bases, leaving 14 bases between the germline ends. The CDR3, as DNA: TGTGCCAGCAGCTTTACCCAGGACGCTGAGCAGTTCTTC. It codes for CASSFTQDAEQFF.

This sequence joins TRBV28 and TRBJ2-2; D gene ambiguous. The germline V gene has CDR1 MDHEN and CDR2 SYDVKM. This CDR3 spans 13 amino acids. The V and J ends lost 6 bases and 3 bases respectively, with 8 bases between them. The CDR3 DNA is TGTGCCAGCAGAGGCCCGCACACCGGGGAGCTGTTTTTT. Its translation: CASRGPHTGELFF.

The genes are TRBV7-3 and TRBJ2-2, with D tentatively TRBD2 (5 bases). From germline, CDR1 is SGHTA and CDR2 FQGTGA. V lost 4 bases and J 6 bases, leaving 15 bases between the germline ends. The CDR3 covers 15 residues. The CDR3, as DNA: TGTGCCAGCAGCTCCCAATCCCTAGCTGCCGGGGAGCTGTTTTTT. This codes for CASSSQSLAAGELFF.

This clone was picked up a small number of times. The CDR3, as DNA: TGTGCCAGCACGGAAGGCCGGCGCCACTCTGGAAACACCATATATTTT. It encodes CASTEGRRHSGNTIYF. This chain uses TRBV28 with TRBJ1-3; D is ambiguous. Between the trimmed V and J ends, which lost 7 bases and 0 bases, there was a span of 16 bases. Per the germline V gene, CDR1 is MDHEN and CDR2 is SYDVKM. The CDR3 consists of 16 residues.

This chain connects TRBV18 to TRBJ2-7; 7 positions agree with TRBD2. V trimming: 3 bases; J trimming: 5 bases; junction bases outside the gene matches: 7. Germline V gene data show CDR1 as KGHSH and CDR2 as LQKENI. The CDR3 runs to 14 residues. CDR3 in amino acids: CASSPGGGVDEQYF. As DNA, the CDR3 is TGTGCCAGCTCACCGGGGGGGGGTGTGGACGAGCAGTACTTC.

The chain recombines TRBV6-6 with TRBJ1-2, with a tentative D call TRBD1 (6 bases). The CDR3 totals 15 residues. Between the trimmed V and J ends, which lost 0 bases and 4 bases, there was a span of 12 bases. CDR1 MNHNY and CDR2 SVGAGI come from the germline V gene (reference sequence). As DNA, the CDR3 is TGTGCCAGCAGTTACTCGATGGGGGGCGGCTATGGCTACACCTTC. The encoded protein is CASSYSMGGGYGYTF.

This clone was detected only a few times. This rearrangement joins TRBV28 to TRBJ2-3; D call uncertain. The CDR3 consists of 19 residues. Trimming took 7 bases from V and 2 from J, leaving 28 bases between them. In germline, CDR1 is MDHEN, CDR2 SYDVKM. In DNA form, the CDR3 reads TGTGCCAGCAAAACCCCATATACCCTCCGGTCGTCCTACACAGATACGCAGTATTTT. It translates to CASKTPYTLRSSYTDTQYF.

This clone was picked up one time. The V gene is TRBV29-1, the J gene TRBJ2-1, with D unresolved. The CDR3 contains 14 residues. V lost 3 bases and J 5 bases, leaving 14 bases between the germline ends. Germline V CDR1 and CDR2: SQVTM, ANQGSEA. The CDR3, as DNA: TGCAGCGTTGACTACCGGGCCGGAGACAATGAGCAGTTCTTC. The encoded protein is CSVDYRAGDNEQFF.

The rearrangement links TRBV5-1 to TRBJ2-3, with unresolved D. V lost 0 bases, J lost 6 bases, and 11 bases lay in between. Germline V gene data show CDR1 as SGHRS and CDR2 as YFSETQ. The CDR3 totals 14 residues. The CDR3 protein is CASSLDARSDTQYF. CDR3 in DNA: TGCGCCAGCAGCTTGGACGCACGCAGTGATACGCAGTATTTT. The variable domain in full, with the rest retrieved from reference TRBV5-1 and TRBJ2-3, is KAGVTQTPRYLIKTRGQQVTLSCSPISGHRSVSWYQQTPGQGLQFLFEYFSETQRNKGNFPGRFSGRQFSNSRSEMNVSTLELGDSALYLCASSLDARSDTQYFGPGTRLTVL.

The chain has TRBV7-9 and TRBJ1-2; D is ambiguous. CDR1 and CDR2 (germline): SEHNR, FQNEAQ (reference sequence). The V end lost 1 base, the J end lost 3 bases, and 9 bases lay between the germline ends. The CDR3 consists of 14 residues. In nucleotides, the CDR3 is TGTGCCAGCAGCTTAGGGCGGGAGGACTATGGCTACACCTTC. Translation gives CASSLGREDYGYTF.

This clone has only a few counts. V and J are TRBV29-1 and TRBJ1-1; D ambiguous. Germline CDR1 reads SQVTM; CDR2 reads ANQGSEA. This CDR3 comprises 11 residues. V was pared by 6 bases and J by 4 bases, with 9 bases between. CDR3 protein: CSVTPGTEAFF. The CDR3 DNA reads TGCAGCGTAACCCCGGGCACTGAAGCTTTCTTT.

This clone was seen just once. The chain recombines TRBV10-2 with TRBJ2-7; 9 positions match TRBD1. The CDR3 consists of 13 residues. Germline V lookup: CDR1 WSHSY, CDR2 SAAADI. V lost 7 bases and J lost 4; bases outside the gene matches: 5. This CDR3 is CASISDRGYEQYF. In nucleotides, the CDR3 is TGCGCCAGCATCTCGGACAGGGGATACGAGCAGTACTTC.

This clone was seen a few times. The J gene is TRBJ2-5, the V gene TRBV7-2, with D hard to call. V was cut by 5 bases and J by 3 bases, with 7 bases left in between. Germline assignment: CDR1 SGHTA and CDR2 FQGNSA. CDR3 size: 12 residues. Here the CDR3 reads CASSRTKETQYF. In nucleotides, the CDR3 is TGTGCCAGCAGCCGTACAAAAGAGACCCAGTACTTC.

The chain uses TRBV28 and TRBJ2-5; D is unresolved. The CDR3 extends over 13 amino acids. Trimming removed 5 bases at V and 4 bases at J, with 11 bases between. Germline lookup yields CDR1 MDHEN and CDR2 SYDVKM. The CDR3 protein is CASSRPPPETQYF. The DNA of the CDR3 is TGTGCCAGCAGTAGACCCCCACCAGAGACCCAGTACTTC.

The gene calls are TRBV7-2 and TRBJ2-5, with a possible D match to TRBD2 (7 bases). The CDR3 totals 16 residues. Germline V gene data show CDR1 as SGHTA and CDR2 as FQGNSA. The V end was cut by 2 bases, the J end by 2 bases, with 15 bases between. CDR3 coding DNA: TGTGCCAGCAGCTTATCACAGGGAGGGGTTCAAGAGACCCAGTACTTC. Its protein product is CASSLSQGGVQETQYF.

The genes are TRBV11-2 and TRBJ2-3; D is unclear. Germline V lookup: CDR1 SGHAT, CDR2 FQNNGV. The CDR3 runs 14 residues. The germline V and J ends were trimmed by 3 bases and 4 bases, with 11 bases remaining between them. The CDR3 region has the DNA TGTGCCAGCAGCTTCCTAAACCCCCCAGATACGCAGTATTTT. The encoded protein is CASSFLNPPDTQYF.

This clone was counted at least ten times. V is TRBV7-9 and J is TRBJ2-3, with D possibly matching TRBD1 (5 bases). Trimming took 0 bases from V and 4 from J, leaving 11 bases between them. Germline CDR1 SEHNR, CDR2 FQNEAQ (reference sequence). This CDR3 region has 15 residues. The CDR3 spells CASSLAQGAADTQYF. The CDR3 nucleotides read TGTGCCAGCAGCTTAGCTCAGGGCGCGGCAGATACGCAGTATTTT.

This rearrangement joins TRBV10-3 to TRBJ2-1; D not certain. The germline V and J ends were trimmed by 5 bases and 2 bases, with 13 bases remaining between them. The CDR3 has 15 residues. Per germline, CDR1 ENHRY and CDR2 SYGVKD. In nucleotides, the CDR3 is TGTGCCATCAGTAACACGGTGGGCACCTACAATGAGCAGTTCTTC. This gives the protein CAISNTVGTYNEQFF.

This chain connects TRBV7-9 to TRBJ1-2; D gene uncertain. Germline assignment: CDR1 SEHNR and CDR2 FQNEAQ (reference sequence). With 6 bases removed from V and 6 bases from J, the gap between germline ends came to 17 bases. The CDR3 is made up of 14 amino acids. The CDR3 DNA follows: TGTGCCAGCAGTCCCGGGCGGTTTGCGGATGGCTACACCTTC. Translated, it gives CASSPGRFADGYTF.

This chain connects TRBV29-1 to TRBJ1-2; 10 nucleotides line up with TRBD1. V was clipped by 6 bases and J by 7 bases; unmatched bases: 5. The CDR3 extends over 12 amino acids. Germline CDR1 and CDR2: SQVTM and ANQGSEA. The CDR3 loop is CSVGTGAGGYTF. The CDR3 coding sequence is TGCAGCGTCGGGACAGGGGCTGGTGGCTACACCTTC.

The CDR3 reads CASSEGGELYGYTF. Here the CDR3 DNA reads TGTGCCAGCAGTGAAGGGGGGGAACTCTATGGCTACACCTTC. The V call is TRBV6-1, the J call TRBJ1-2; possibly TRBD1 for D (5 bases). CDR3 length: 14 amino acids. Trimming took 1 base from V and 4 from J, leaving 10 bases between them. Germline CDR1 reads MNHNS; CDR2 reads SASEGT.

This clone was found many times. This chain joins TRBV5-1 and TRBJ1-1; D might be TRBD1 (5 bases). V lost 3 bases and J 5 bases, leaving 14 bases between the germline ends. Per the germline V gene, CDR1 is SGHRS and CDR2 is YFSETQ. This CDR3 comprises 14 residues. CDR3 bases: TGCGCCAGCAGCTGGGAAGGGGTAAGGACTGAAGCTTTCTTT. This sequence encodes CASSWEGVRTEAFF.

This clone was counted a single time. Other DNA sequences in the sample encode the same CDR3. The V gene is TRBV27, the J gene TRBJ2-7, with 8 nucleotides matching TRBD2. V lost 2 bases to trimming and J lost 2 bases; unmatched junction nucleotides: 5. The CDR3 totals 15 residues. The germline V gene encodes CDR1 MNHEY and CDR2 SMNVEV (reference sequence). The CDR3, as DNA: TGTGCCAGCAGTTTACGGTTAGCGGGGCCCTACGAGCAGTACTTC. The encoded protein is CASSLRLAGPYEQYF.

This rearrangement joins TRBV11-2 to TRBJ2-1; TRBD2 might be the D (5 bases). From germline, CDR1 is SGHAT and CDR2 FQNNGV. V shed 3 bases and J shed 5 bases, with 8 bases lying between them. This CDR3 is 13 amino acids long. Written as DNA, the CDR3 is TGTGCCAGCAGCTTCCGGAGGAACAATGAGCAGTTCTTC. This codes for CASSFRRNNEQFF. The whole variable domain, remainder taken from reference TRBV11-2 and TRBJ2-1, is EAGVAQSPRYKIIEKRQSVAFWCNPISGHATLYWYQQILGQGPKLLIQFQNNGVVDDSQLPKDRFSAERLKGVDSTLKIQPAKLEDSAVYLCASSFRRNNEQFFGPGTRLTVL.

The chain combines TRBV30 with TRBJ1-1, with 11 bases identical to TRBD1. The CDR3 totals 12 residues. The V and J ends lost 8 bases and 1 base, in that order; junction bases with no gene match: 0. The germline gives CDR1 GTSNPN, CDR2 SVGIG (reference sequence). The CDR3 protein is CAGQGANTEAFF. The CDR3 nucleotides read TGTGCCGGACAGGGGGCGAACACTGAAGCTTTCTTT.

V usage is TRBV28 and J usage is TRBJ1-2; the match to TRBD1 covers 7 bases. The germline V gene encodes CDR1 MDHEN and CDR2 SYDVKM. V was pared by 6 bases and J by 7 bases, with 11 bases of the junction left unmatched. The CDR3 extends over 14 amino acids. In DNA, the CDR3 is TGTGCCAGCAGGGCTTCGACAGGGCGTCTTGGCTACACCTTC. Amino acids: CASRASTGRLGYTF.

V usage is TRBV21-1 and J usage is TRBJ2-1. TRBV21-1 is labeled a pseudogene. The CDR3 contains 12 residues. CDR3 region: CASTYRASEQFF. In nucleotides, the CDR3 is TGTGCCAGCACCTATAGGGCGTCTGAGCAGTTCTTC.